These 11 T cell receptor beta chains came from one sample sequenced in a study of cytomegalovirus exposure and HLA in healthy donors. PCR was performed using 60 Vbeta and 13 Jbeta primers. Measured with immunoSEQ multiplex PCR; TCRdb has only the in-frame clones, and not every one. The sample shows more than 95,000 clones, 78% of them seen only once. The sequenced material came from PBMCs. These receptors all stem from a male donor in good health and CMV-seronegative.

Ten or more counts support this clone. This rearrangement joins TRBV29-1 to TRBJ2-7; the match to TRBD1 covers 8 bases. CDR3 length equals 13 residues. Germline V lookup: CDR1 SQVTM, CDR2 ANQGSEA. Unmatched junction bases numbered 10, after V lost 0 bases and J lost 12 bases. CDR3 nucleotide sequence: TGCAGCGTTGAAGATGGATATGGACAGGGTCGGTACTTC. As protein: CSVEDGYGQGRYF.

This clone was counted only a few times. The CDR3 here is CASSVGQGYQPQHF. CDR3 coding DNA: TGTGCCAGCAGCGTAGGACAGGGCTATCAGCCCCAGCATTTT. The V gene is TRBV9, the J gene TRBJ1-5, with 7 nucleotides matching TRBD1. In germline, CDR1 is SGDLS, CDR2 YYNGEE. V was pared by 0 bases and J by 5 bases, with 2 bases of the junction left unmatched. The CDR3 spans 14 residues.

The gene calls are TRBV15 and TRBJ1-2, with 7 nucleotides matching TRBD1. V shed 0 bases, J shed 8 bases, and the junction held 9 bases outside the gene matches. Germline V gene sequence: CDR1 LNHNV, CDR2 YYDKDF (reference sequence). The CDR3 length is 15 residues. The CDR3 loop is CATSRDPTGRHGYTF. The CDR3 region has the DNA TGTGCCACCAGCAGAGATCCGACAGGGCGTCACGGCTACACCTTC.

Ten or more counts support this clone. The V and J genes are TRBV7-9 and TRBJ2-1; a weak D match, TRBD2 (6 bases). Between the trimmed V and J ends, which lost 5 bases and 10 bases, there was a span of 15 bases. This CDR3 has 13 amino acids. CDR1 is SEHNR and CDR2 is FQNEAQ in the germline V gene (reference sequence). The CDR3 DNA reads TGTGCCAGCAGCCCGCCTCCGGGGGACGAGCAGTTCTTC. Amino acids: CASSPPPGDEQFF.

The chain combines TRBV5-4 with TRBJ1-6; a weak D match, TRBD1 (6 bases). This CDR3 has 17 amino acids. CDR1 is SGHNT and CDR2 is YYREEE in the germline V gene (reference sequence). Trimming pared 4 bases from V and 7 bases from J, leaving 21 bases between. CDR3 loop: CASSKPLPGVRNSPLHF. The CDR3 DNA sequence: TGTGCCAGCAGCAAACCCCTGCCAGGGGTACGAAATTCACCCCTCCACTTT.

The chain has TRBV19 and TRBJ2-2; 10 positions agree with TRBD1. In germline, CDR1 is LNHDA, CDR2 SQIVND (reference sequence). The trim removed 9 bases at V and 7 bases at J, leaving 8 bases unmatched. CDR3 length equals 14 residues. The CDR3: CASETGGAGGELFF. The CDR3 DNA follows: TGTGCCAGCGAGACAGGGGGCGCGGGCGGGGAGCTGTTTTTT.

J is TRBJ2-3 and V is TRBV30; D might be TRBD1 (5 bases). Germline V gene data show CDR1 as GTSNPN and CDR2 as SVGIG (reference sequence). The V end lost 4 bases, the J end lost 4 bases, and 18 bases lay between the germline ends. There are 15 residues in the CDR3. The CDR3 DNA is TGTGCCTGGACCTTCCGACAGAGTTTCGCAGATACGCAGTATTTT. Its translation is CAWTFRQSFADTQYF.

The V gene is TRBV9, the J gene TRBJ1-1, with 7 bases fitting TRBD1. There are 15 residues in the CDR3. Trimming at V came to 4 bases and at J to 3 bases, leaving 9 bases not matched to a gene. Germline lookup yields CDR1 SGDLS and CDR2 YYNGEE. The CDR3 is CASSSKQGRYTEAFF. The DNA for the CDR3 is TGTGCCAGCAGCTCGAAACAGGGGAGGTACACTGAAGCTTTCTTT.

This sequence joins TRBV5-1 and TRBJ2-1, with D maybe TRBD2 (6 bases). V gave up 4 bases and J gave up 4 bases, with 15 bases separating them. This CDR3 region has 15 residues. Per germline, CDR1 SGHRS and CDR2 YFSETQ. CDR3 in amino acids: CASSMWGEAYNEQFF. Here the CDR3 DNA reads TGCGCCAGCAGCATGTGGGGGGAGGCATACAATGAGCAGTTCTTC.

The V gene is TRBV18, the J gene TRBJ2-5; D not resolved. The CDR3 sequence is 17 residues long. Germline lookup yields CDR1 KGHSH and CDR2 LQKENI. V lost 4 bases and J 0 bases, leaving 18 bases between the germline ends. The CDR3 DNA reads TGTGCCAGCTCACTCCTGCCCACCCAGGCGAACCAAGAGACCCAGTACTTC. This sequence encodes CASSLLPTQANQETQYF.

The chain uses TRBV12-5 and TRBJ1-1; 8 nucleotides align to TRBD1. Germline-derived CDR1 and CDR2 are LGHNT and FRNRAP. With V trimmed by 6 bases and J by 5 bases, 20 bases remained unmatched. The CDR3 has 18 amino acids. CDR3 region: CASGPRGPIGPTGTEAFF. The CDR3 nucleotides are TGTGCTAGTGGGCCCAGGGGGCCCATCGGTCCTACGGGGACTGAAGCTTTCTTT.